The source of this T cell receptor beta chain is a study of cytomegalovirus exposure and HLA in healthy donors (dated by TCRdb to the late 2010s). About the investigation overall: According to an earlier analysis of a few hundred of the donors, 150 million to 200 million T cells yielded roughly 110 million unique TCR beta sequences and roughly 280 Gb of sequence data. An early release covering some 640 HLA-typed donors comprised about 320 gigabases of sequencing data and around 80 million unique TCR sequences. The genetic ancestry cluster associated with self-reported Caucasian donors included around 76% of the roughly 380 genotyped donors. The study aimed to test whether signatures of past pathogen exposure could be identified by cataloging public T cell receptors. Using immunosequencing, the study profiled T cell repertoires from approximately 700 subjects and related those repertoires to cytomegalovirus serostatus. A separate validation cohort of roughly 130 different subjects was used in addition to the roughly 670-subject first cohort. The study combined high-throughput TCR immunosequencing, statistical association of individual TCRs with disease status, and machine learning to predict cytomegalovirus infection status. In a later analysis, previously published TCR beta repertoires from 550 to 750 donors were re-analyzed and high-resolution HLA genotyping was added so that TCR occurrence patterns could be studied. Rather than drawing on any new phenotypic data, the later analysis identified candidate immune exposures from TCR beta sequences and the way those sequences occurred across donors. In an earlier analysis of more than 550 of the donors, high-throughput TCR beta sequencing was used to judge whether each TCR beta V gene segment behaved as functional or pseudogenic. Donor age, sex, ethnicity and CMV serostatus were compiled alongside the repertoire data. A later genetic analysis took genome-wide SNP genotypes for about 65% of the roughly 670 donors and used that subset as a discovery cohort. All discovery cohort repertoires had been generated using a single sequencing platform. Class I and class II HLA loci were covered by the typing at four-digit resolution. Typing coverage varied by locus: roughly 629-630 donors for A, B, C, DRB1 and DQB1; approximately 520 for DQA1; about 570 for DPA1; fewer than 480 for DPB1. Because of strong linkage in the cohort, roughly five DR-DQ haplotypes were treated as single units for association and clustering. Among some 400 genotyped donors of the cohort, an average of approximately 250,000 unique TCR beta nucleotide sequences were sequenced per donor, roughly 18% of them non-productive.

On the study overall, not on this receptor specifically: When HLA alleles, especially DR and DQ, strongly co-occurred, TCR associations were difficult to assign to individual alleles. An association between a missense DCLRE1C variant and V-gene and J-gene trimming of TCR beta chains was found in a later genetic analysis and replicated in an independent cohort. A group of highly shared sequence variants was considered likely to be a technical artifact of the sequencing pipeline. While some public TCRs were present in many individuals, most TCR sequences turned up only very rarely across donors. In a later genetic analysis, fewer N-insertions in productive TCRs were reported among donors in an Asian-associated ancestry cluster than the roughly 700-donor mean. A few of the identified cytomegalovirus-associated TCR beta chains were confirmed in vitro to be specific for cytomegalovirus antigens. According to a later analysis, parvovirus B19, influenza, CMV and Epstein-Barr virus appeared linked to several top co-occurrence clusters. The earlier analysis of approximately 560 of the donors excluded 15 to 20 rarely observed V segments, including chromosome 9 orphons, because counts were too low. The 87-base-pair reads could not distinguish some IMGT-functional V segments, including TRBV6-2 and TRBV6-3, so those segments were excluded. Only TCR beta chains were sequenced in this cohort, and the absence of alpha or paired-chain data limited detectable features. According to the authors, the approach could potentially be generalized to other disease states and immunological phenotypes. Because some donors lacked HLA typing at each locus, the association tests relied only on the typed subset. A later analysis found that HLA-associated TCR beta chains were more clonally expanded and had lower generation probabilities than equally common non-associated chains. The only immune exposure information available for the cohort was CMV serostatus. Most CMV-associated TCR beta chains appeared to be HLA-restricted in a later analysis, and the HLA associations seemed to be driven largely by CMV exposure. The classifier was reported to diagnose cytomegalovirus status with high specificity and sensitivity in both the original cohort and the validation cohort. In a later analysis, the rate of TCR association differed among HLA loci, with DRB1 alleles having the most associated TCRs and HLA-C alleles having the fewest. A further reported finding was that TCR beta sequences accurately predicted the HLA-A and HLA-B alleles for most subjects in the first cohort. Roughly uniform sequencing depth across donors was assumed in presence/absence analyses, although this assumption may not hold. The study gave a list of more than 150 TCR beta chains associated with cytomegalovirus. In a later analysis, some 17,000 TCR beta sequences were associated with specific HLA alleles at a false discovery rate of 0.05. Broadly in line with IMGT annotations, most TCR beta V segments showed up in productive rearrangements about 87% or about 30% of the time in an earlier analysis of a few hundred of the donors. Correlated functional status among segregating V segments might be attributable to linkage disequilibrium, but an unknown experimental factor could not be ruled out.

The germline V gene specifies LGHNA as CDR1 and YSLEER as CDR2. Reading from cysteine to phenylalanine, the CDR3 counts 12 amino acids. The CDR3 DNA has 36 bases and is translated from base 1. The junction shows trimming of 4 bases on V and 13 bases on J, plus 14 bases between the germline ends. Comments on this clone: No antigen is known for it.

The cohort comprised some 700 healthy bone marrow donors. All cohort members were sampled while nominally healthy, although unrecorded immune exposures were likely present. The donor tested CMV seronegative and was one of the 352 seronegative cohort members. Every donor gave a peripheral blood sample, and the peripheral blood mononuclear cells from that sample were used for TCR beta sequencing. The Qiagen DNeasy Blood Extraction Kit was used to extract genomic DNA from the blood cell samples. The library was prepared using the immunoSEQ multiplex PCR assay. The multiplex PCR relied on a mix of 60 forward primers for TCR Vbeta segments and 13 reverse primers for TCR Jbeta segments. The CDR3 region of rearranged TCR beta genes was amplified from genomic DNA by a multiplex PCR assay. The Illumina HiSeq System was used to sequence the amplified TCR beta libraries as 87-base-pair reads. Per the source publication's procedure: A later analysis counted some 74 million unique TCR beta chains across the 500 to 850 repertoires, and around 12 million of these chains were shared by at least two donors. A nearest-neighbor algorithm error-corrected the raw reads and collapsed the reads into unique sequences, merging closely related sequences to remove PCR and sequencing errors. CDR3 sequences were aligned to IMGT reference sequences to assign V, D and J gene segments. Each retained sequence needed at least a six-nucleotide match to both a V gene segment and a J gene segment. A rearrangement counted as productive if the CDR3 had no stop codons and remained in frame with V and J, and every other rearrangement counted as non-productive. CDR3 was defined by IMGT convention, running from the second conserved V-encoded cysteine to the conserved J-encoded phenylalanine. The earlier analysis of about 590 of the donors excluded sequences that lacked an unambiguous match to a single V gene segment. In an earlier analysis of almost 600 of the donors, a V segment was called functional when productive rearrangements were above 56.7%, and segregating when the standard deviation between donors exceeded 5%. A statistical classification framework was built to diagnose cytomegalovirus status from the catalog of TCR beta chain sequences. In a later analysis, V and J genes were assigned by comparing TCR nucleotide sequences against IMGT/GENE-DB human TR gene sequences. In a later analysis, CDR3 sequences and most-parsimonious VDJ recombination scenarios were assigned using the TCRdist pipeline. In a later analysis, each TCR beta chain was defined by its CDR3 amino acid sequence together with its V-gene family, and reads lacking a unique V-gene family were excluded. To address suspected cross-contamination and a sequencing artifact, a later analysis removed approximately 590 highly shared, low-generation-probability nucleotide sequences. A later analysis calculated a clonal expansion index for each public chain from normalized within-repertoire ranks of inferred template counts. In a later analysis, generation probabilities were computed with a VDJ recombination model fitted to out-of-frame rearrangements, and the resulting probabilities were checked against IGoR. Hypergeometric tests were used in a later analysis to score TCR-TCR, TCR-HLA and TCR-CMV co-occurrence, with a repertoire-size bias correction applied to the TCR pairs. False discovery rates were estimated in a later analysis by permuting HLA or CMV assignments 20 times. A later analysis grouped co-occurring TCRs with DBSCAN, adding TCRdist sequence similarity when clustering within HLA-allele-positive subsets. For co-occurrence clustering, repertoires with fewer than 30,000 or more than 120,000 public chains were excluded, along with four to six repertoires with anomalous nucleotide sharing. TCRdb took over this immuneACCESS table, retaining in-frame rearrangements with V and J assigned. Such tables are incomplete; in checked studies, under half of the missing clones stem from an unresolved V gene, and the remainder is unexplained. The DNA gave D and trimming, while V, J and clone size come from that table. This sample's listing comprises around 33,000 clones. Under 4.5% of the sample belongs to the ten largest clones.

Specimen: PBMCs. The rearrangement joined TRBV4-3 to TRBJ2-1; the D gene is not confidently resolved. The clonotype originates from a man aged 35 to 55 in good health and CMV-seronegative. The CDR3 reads CASSPTGTQQFF. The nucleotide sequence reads TGCGCCAGCAGCCCCACCGGTACCCAACAGTTCTTC.